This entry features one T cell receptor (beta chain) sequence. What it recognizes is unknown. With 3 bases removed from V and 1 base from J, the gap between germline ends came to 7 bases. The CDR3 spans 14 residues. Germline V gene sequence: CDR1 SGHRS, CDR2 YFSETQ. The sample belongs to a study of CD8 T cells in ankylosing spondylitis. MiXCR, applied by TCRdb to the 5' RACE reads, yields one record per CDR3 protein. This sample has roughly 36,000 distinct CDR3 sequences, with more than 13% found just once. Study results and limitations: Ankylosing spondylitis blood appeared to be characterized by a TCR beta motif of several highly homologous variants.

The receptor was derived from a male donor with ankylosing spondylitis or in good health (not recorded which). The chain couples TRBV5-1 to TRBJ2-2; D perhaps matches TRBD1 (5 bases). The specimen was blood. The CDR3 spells CASSSTGNTGELFF. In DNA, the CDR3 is TGCGCCAGCAGCTCTACAGGGAACACCGGGGAGCTGTTTTTT.